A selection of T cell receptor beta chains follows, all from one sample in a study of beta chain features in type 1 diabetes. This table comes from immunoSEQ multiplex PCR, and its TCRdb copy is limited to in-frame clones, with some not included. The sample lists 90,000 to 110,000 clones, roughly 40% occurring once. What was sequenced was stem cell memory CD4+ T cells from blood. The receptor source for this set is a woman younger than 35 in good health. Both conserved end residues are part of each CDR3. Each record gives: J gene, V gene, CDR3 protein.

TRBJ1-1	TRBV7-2	CASSPRQGPGSTEAFF
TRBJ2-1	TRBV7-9	CASSLAGLARGYNEQFF
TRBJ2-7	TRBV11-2	CASSSSGQTLTPSYEQYF
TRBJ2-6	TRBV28	CASSERTSGRSYSGANVLTF
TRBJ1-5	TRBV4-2	CASSQDPGRNQPQHF
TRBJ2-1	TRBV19	CASSMDRVAGDNEQFF
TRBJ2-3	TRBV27	CASSLSRAASTDTQYF
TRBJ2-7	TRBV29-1	CSAAHRGIYEQYF
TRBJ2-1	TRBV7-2	CASSLGGLAGSFEQFF
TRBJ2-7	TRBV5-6	CASSLTGKASYEQYF
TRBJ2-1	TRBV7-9	CASSLRENNEQFF
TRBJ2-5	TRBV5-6	CASSSQETQYF
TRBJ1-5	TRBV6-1	CAGGRIDQPQHF
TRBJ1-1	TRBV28	CASRPSGGGTEAFF
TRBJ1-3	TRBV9	CASSVYGERRNTIYF
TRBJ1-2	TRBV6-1	CASSLAQTFYGYTF
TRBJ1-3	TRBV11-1	CASSLMTAGNTIYF
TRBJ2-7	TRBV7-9	CASSLSGTGDHEQYF
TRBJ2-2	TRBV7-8	CASSFYHTGELFF
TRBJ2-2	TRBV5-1	CASSLAPLAVNTGELFF